This TCR beta chain is drawn from a study of early stage breast cancer tumors. Study overall: Most invasive tumors, about 80% of the 16, were ER+/PR+/HER2-. Invasive lobular carcinomas made up four of 12 ER+/PR+/HER2- tumors. Average read coverage per sample was approximately 9.4-fold. General study findings and limits: Bulk DNA sequencing of unsorted cells missed chain pairing and markers.

Generated by immunoSEQ multiplex PCR, the TCRdb table keeps only in-frame clones and is missing some. The table records 44,000 or so clones, approximately 80% of them present only once. Trimming took 4 bases from V and 9 from J, leaving 11 bases between them. The CDR3 totals 12 residues. Germline V gene data show CDR1 as SGHDT and CDR2 as YYEEEE. This clone was seen only a few times. Its antigen is not identified. The TCR originated in a person in their fifties with breast cancer. Sequencing used blood. The rearrangement joins TRBV5-6 to TRBJ2-1; no reliable D call. CDR3 DNA: TGTGCCAGCAGCGTCCGTGAGGCTGAGCAGTTCTTC. Its protein product is CASSVREAEQFF.